This section outlines one T cell receptor beta chain sequence together with its context. This clonotype has a count of ten or more. It lacks a known antigen. No base quality information exists; no much larger clone differs at one position. The time point label, as the study defines it: patch test 1, 2 weeks after DPC sensitization. Interpreted using the paper, the treatment or condition label stands for: therapeutic diphenylcyclopropenone sensitization with weekly scalp DPC. At every patch-test visit, the blood draw took place before the patch test was put on. Patients were considered eligible if aged 18 to 70, diagnosed with alopecia and deemed suitable for DPC therapy, and patients were excluded if pregnant. Total RNA was isolated from unfractionated whole blood collected in Tempus Blood RNA tubes. In the germline V gene (reference sequence), CDR1 corresponds to DFQATT and CDR2 to SNEGSKA. There are 13 amino acids in the CDR3, from cysteine to phenylalanine inclusive. The read is trimmed to its CDR3 DNA, 39 bases read in frame from base 1. Trimming removed 6 bases from V and 0 bases from J, leaving 11 bases between the germline ends.

The sample is drawn from a study of human T cells and chemical hapten exposure (dated by TCRdb to the early 2020s). Broadly, across the study: For sensitization, 2% DPC in acetone was applied to a roughly 2 cm by roughly 2 cm area of upper inner arm skin. Alopecia areata with under or over 50% scalp involvement, alopecia totalis and alopecia universalis were represented in the patient cohort, which was mostly female. This study followed changes in the peripheral blood TCR repertoire in vivo during primary and secondary sensitization of alopecia patients to the hapten diphenylcyclopropenone (DPC). Weekly therapeutic DPC doses were additionally applied to the scalp of patients throughout the roughly 23-week study period. Patch tests used Finn chambers with 0.01% DPC on the upper back, scored after 6 days by International Contact Dermatitis Research Group standards. Patient blood was sampled pre-sensitization (week 0) and at 2, 6 and about 24 weeks after DPC sensitization. The libraries were sequenced as a pool, and the TCR yield per sample differed mostly because of small variations in library volumes within the pool. Under 30 alopecia patients gave blood for TCR sequencing at one to four time points (pre-sensitization, 2, 6 and 24 weeks). Points the paper makes about the study in general: Patch test score was positively correlated with the number of PT1 expanded TCRs, with significance at thresholds 8, 16 and 32 but not at 4. DPC sensitization did not change how many TCRs were above 1 in 1000 frequency, and no evidence was found of alterations in global repertoire structure. Because every patient had alopecia, a presumed autoimmune disease, the patients' immune response might differ from that of healthy individuals. Significantly more large CDR3 similarity clusters were formed by expanded TCRs than by pre-sensitization or healthy control sets, consistent with antigen-driven responses. Repeated subsampling changed both the strength of the expansion versus patch-test correlation and the threshold at which that correlation became significant.

The library was obtained by RACE. TCRdb names NextSeq 500 as the instrument used. During library preparation, unique molecular identifiers were attached to individual cDNA molecules so that TCRs could be counted quantitatively and reproducibly. Each blood RNA sample was used to sequence both TCR alpha and TCR beta chains. As for how the authors treated the data: A median of roughly 99,000 TCRs per sample was observed, with a range of about 23,224 to 750,000. The Decombinator software suite was used to annotate the V, J and CDR3 of the TCR reads. To make PS versus PT1 abundance plots, every sample was subsampled to the same number of TCRs (28,000). Expanded TCRs were defined as absent before sensitization and observed at least eight times at the 2-week time point. TCRdb ran its own pipeline on the public reads, namely fastp trimming at Q25 and MiXCR clone calling, and kept in-frame beta chains. All rows with the same CDR3 protein become a single entry with the most common DNA and genes. TCRdb assigned the V and J calls; the authors' analysis was not used. This sample lists 80,000 to 95,000 distinct CDR3 sequences; around a tenth were detected once. Clones ranked in the top ten supply around 4.4% of the sample.

The chain couples TRBV20-1 to TRBJ1-2, with TRBD1 perhaps the D gene, on 5 matching bases. The sample consisted of whole blood, taken in connection with sensitization to the hapten diphenylcyclopropenone (DPC). The sequence was obtained from a woman between 45 and 65 years old with alopecia areata. Some clones in this sample may be carry-over from other donors' samples. The sequenced DNA: TGCAGTGCGGGGACGGTAGCTAACTATGGCTACACCTTC. Its protein is CSAGTVANYGYTF.